A selection of T cell receptor beta chains follows, all from one sample in a study of tumor-infiltrating lymphocytes in primary liver carcinoma. TCRdb reprocessed the multiplex PCR reads with MiXCR, giving one entry per CDR3 protein. The table shows about 92,000 distinct CDR3 sequences, with about 73% occurring only once. The sample comprised tumor-adjacent normal liver tissue. These receptor sequences come from a man aged 35 to 55 with primary liver carcinoma and hepatitis B virus infection. Both conserved end residues are part of each CDR3. D genes are given only for firm matches. Clone size is given for some rows only: seen once, a few or many times, or a class if the clone is expanded.

v_gene	j_gene	d_gene	abundance	CDR3nt	CDR3aa
TRBV6-1	TRBJ2-3	-	once	TGTGCCAGCAGTGAAGCTTGTCGGGCCGGTGGAGTTACGCAGTATTTT	CASSEACRAGGVTQYF
TRBV7-9	TRBJ2-7	-	once	TGTGCCAGCGACCCCTCCAGCTCCTACGAGCAGTACTTC	CASDPSSSYEQYF
TRBV6-5	TRBJ1-2	-	once	TGTGCCAGCAATTACTCGATTATGAGCCTAACGGGCTACACCTTT	CASNYSIMSLTGYTF
TRBV6-2/TRBV6-3	TRBJ1-1	-	-	TGTGCCAGCAGTTACCCAAAGCTGAACACTGAAGCTTTCTTT	CASSYPKLNTEAFF
TRBV7-8	TRBJ2-5	-	-	TGTGCCAGCAGCATCTCTAGAGGGGGCCAAGAGACCCAGTACTTC	CASSISRGGQETQYF
TRBV28	TRBJ2-6	-	many	TGTGCCAGCGTCCGTGCCGGGGCCAACGTCCTGACTTTC	CASVRAGANVLTF
TRBV25-1	TRBJ2-5	TRBD1	-	TGTGCCAGCAGTGAATCCTGGGGACAGGGGGATCAAGAGATCCAGTACTTC	CASSESWGQGDQEIQYF
TRBV6-5	TRBJ2-1	-	-	TGTATCAGCAGTTCACTAGTTTCCTACAATGAGCAGTTATTC	CISSSLVSYNEQLF
TRBV11-2	TRBJ2-3	-	once	TGTACCAACAGCTTAGCACAGCTAAGCACAGATACGCAGTATTTT	CTNSLAQLSTDTQYF
TRBV4-1	TRBJ1-2	-	-	TGCGCCAGCAGCCGAGAATCGGCACCTACTAACTATGGCCACACCTTC	CASSRESAPTNYGHTF
TRBV11-2	TRBJ2-6	-	-	TGTGCCAGCAGCTCACTCGCCCTTTCTGGGGCCAACGTCCTGGCTTTC	CASSSLALSGANVLAF
TRBV2	TRBJ2-1	TRBD1	-	TGTGCCAGCAGTATTGGACAGGGAGGAGGGAGCTCCTACAATGAGCAGTTCTTC	CASSIGQGGGSSYNEQFF
TRBV11-2	TRBJ2-1	-	once	TGTGCCAGCGAGACTAGTCCACTACGAAATGAGCAGTTCTTC	CASETSPLRNEQFF
TRBV5-1	TRBJ2-1	TRBD2	-	TGCGCCAGCAGCTTGGTAGCGGGAGGGGACAATGAGCAGTTCTTC	CASSLVAGGDNEQFF
TRBV29-1	TRBJ2-3	TRBD2	-	TGCAGCGTTGTGGCCGGGACGGGACTAGATACGCACTATTTT	CSVVAGTGLDTHYF
TRBV10-3	TRBJ2-7	TRBD2	-	TGTACCATTATGACTAACGGGGGGACCTACGAGCAGTACTTC	CTIMTNGGTYEQYF
TRBV20-1	TRBJ2-1	-	once	TGCAGTGTTAGAGATCCGGGGGTCTCCTACAATGAGCAGTTCTTC	CSVRDPGVSYNEQFF
TRBV29-1	TRBJ1-3	TRBD1	-	TGCAGCGTCGTTACAGGGGACTCTGAAAGCACCATATATTTT	CSVVTGDSESTIYF
TRBV11-2	TRBJ2-2	-	-	TGTGCCAGCAGCTTCCGATCGAACACCGGGAAGCTGTTTTTT	CASSFRSNTGKLFF
TRBV5-6	TRBJ2-5	-	many	TGTGCCAGCAGCTTGCGGGCAGACCAAGAGACCCAGTACTTC	CASSLRADQETQYF
TRBV11-2	TRBJ2-1	-	-	TGTACCAGCAGCTTGGATATCGGACCAGCCATAGGTGAGCAGTTCTTC	CTSSLDIGPAIGEQFF
TRBV6-6	TRBJ1-5	TRBD1	many	TGTGCCAGCACCGCGCAGACAGGGGGCGGGCAGCCCCAGCATTTT	CASTAQTGGGQPQHF
TRBV5-1	TRBJ2-2	TRBD2	once	TGCGGCAGCAGTTCGCGGACTAGCGGGAGGACCGGGGAGCTGTTATTT	CGSSSRTSGRTGELLF
TRBV10-3	TRBJ2-1	TRBD1	many	TGTGCCATCAGAGGACAGGGGGGTTACAATGAGCAGTTCTTC	CAIRGQGGYNEQFF
TRBV28	TRBJ2-7	-	-	TGTGCCAGCAGGGACGCGGGGAGCTCCTATGAGGAGTACTTC	CASRDAGSSYEEYF
TRBV7-9	TRBJ2-3	-	few	TGTGCCAGCAGCTTCCCTTCGGGAGATACGCAGTATTTT	CASSFPSGDTQYF